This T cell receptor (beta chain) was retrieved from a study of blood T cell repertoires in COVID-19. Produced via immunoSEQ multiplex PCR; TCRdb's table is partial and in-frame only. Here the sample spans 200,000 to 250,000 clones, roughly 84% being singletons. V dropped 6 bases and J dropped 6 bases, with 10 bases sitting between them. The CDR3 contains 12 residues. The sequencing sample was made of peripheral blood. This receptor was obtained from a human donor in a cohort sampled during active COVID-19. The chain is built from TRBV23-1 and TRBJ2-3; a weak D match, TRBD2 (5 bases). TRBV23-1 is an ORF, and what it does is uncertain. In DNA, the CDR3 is TGCGCCAGCAGCCAGAAGCGGGATACGCAGTATTTT. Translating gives CASSQKRDTQYF.